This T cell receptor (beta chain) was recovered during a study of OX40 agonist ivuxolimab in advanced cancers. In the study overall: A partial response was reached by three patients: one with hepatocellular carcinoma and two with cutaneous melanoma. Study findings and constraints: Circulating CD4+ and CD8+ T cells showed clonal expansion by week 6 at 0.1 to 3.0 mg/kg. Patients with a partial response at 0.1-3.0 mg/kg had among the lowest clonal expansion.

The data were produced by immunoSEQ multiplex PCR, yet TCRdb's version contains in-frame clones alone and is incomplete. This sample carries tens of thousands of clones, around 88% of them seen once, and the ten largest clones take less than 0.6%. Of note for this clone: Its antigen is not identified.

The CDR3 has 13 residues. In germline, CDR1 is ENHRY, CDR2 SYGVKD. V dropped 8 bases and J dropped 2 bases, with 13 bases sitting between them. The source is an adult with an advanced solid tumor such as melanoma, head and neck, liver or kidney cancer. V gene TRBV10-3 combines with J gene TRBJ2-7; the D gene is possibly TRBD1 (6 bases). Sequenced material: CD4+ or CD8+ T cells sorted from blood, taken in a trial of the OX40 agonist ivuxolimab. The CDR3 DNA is TGTGCCATCGGACGGACAGAGACCTACGAGCAGTACTTC. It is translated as CAIGRTETYEQYF.